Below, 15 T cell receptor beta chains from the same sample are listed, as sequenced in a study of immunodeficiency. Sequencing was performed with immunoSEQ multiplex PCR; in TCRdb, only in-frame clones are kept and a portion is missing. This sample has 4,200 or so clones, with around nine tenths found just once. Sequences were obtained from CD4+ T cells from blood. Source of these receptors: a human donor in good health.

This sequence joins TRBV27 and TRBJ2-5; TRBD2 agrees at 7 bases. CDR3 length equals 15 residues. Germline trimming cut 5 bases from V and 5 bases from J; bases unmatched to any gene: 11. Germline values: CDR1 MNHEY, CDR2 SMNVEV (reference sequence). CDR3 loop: CASSRRRETGETQYF. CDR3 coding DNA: TGTGCCAGCAGTCGAAGGCGGGAGACGGGGGAGACCCAGTACTTC.

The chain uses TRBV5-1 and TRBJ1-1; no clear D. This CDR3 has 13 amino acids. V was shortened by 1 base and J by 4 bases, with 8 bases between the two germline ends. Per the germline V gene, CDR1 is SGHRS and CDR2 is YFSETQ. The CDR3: CASSLLTGTEAFF. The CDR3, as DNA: TGCGCCAGCAGCTTGCTGACGGGCACTGAAGCTTTCTTT.

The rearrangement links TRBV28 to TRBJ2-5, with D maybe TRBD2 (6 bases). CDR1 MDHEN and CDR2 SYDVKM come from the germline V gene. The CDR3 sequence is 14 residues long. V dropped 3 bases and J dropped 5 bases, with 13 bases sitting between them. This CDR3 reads CASSFRRAGETQYF. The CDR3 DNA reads TGTGCCAGCAGTTTTAGGAGGGCTGGGGAGACCCAGTACTTC.

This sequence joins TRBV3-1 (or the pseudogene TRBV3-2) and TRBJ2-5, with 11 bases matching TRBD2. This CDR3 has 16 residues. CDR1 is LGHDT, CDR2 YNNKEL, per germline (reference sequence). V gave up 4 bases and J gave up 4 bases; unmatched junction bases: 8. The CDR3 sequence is CASSPGVAGGRETQYF. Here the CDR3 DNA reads TGTGCCAGCAGCCCCGGGGTAGCGGGGGGGCGAGAGACCCAGTACTTC.

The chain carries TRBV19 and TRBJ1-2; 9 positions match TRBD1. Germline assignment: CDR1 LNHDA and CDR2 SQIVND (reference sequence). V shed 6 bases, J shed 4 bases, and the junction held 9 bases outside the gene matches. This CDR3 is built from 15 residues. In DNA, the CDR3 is TGTGCCAGTAGCAGTGGGGGACAGGGTTCCTATGGCTACACCTTC. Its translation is CASSSGGQGSYGYTF.

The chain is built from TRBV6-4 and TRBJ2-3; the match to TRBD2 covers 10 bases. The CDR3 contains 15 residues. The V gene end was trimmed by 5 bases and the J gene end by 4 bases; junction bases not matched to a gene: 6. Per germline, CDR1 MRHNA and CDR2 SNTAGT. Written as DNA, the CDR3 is TGTGCCAGCAGTATATCGAGCGGGGGGGCAGATACGCAGTATTTT. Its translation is CASSISSGGADTQYF.

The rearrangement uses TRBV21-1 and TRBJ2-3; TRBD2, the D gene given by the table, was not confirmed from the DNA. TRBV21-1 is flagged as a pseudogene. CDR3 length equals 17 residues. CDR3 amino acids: CASSNWGAVNNTDTQYF. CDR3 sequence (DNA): TGTGCCAGCAGCAATTGGGGAGCGGTAAATAACACAGATACGCAGTATTTT.

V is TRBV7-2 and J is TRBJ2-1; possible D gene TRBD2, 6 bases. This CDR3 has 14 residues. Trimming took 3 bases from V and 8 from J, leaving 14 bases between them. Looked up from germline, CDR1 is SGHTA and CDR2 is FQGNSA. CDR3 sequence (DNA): TGTGCCAGCAGCTTGTCGGTTAGCGGCTATGAGCAGTTCTTC. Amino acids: CASSLSVSGYEQFF. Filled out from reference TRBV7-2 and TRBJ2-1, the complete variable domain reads GAGVSQSPSNKVTEKGKDVELRCDPISGHTALYWYRQSLGQGLEFLIYFQGNSAPDKSGLPSDRFSAERTGGSVSTLTIQRTQQEDSAVYLCASSLSVSGYEQFFGPGTRLTVL.

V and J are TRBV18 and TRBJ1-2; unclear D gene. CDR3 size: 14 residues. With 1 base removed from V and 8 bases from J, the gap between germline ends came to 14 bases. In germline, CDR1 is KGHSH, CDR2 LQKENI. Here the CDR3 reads CASSPQAAPSGYTF. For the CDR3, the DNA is TGTGCCAGCTCACCACAGGCCGCCCCCAGCGGCTACACCTTC. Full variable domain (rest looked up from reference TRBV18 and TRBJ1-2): NAGVMQNPRHLVRRRGQEARLRCSPMKGHSHVYWYRQLPEEGLKFMVYLQKENIIDESGMPKERFSAEFPKEGPSILRIQQVVRGDSAAYFCASSPQAAPSGYTFGSGTRLTVV.

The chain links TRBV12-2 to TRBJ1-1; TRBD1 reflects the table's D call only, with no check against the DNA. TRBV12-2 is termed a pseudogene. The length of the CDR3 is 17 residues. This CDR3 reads CASRSHPGQGVRTEAFF. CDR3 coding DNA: TGTGCAAGTCGCTCTCACCCGGGACAGGGGGTGAGAACTGAAGCTTTCTTT.

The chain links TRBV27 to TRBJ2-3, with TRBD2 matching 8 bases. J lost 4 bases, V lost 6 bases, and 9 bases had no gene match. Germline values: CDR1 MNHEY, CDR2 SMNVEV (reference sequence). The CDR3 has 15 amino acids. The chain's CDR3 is CASRKRETVADTQYF. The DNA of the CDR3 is TGTGCCAGCAGGAAGCGGGAGACTGTTGCAGATACGCAGTATTTT.

This chain's CDR3 is CASSGEGDTSTDTQYF. As DNA, the CDR3 is TGTGCCAGCAGCGGAGAGGGGGATACTAGCACAGATACGCAGTATTTT. V and J are TRBV9 and TRBJ2-3; D is possibly TRBD1 (6 bases). This CDR3 has 16 residues. Germline V gives CDR1 SGDLS, CDR2 YYNGEE. V was shortened by 3 bases and J by 0 bases, with 14 bases between the two germline ends.

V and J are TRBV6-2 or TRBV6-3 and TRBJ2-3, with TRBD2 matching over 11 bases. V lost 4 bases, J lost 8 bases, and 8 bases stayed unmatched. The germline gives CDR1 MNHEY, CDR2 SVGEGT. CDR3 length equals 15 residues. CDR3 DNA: TGTGCCAGCAGTTCCTTCCTAGCGGGGGGACTTACGCAGTATTTT. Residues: CASSSFLAGGLTQYF.

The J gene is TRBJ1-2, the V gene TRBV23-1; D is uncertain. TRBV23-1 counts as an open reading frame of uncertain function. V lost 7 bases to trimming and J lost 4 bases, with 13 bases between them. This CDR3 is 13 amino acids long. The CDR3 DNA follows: TGCGCCAGCACCCGGACGGTACCCTATGGCTACACCTTC. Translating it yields CASTRTVPYGYTF.

CDR3 residues: CASSQGDTDTQYF. The CDR3 DNA reads TGTGCCAGCAGCCAAGGGGACACAGATACGCAGTATTTT. The rearrangement joins TRBV4-2 to TRBJ2-3; no clear D gene. Trimming left V 1 base short and J 2 bases short, with 4 bases between. CDR1 and CDR2 (germline): LGHNA, YNFKEQ. The CDR3 totals 13 residues.